The sample holds many counts of the clone carrying this T cell receptor (beta chain). The antigen is not known. This entry comes from a study of CD8+CD57+ T cells in acquired aplastic anemia. On the study more broadly: Recorded DNA amounts for sorted CD4+ and CD8+ cells had an average of about 3 ug. Findings and limits, study-wide: Sharing between patients and controls was observed for around 27 CD8+ CDR3 sequences.

By flow cytometry, patients selected for sequencing had shown an expansion of CD8+CD57+ cells. TCR beta VDJ and CDR3 profiling used genomic DNA as template. TCRdb analysed the reads with MiXCR anew, one entry per CDR3 protein. The sample has a few hundred thousand distinct CDR3 sequences; roughly 45% are singletons. J gave up 7 bases and V 3 bases, and 5 bases lay outside the gene matches. Germline values: CDR1 LNHDA, CDR2 SQIVND (reference sequence). The CDR3 sequence is 14 residues long. The sequencing input was sorted CD4+, CD8+, or CD8+CD57+ T cells (not recorded which) from PBMCs. The chain links TRBV19 to TRBJ1-2, with TRBD1 matching over 10 bases. The origin of this receptor is a human donor with aplastic anemia. CDR3 sequence (DNA): TGTGCCAGTAGTATCCGGGACAGGGGAAGTGGCTACACCTTC. This gives the protein CASSIRDRGSGYTF.